This TCR beta chain was found in a study of technical replicates of blood from a few donors. Data came from immunoSEQ multiplex PCR; TCRdb stores just in-frame clones and leaves some out. The profile shows some 76,000 clones, 94% of them singletons. The sample taken for sequencing was T cells isolated from PBMCs. The receptor comes from a human donor in good health.

The CDR3: CASLDGDYYNEQFF. The CDR3 DNA follows: TGTGCCAGCCTGGACGGGGATTACTACAATGAGCAGTTCTTC. V usage is TRBV2 and J usage is TRBJ2-1; D is perhaps TRBD2 (5 bases). Trimming pared 8 bases from V and 3 bases from J, leaving 14 bases between. Germline CDR1 is SNHLY and CDR2 is FYNNEI. The CDR3 length is 14 residues.